Reported below is one T cell receptor (beta chain). The J segment lost 0 bases and the V segment lost 0 bases, leaving 2 bases of the junction unmatched. CDR1 and CDR2 (germline): SGHRS, YFSETQ. This CDR3 comprises 17 residues. The record originates from a study of blood T cell repertoires in COVID-19. Study as a whole: The samples span acute and convalescent COVID-19 from the United States, Italy and Spain. The analysed material was cDNA or gDNA that came from T cells, B-cell-depleted T cells, or PBMCs.

In the original processing: Amplified reference gene primers provided the basis for estimating nucleated cell counts. The data were produced by immunoSEQ multiplex PCR, yet TCRdb's version contains in-frame clones alone and is incomplete. The V and J calls and clone size come from that table; D and trimming were worked out from the DNA. Altogether roughly 150,000 clones are present, about 77% being singletons, with the ten largest covering 4.2%. The chain couples TRBV5-1 to TRBJ2-3; 12 bases match TRBD2. Sequenced input: peripheral blood. The sequence derives from a man in his 60s with acute or convalescent COVID-19. Here the CDR3 DNA reads TGCGCCAGCAGCTTGGCGGGGACTAGCGGGAGCACAGATACGCAGTATTTT. It yields the protein CASSLAGTSGSTDTQYF.